These 21 T cell receptor beta chains were sequenced from one sample in a study of Ad26.COV2.S vaccination and SARS-CoV-2 variants. Clones were read by immunoSEQ multiplex PCR, and TCRdb kept only the in-frame ones, dropping some. The table lists nearly 95,000 clones, about four fifths of them singletons. The source material was peripheral blood, sampled after recovery from COVID-19. The receptors were sampled from a human donor who had recovered from COVID-19.

The chain joins TRBV18 to TRBJ2-5; 8 nucleotides align to TRBD1. The V gene end was trimmed by 3 bases and the J gene end by 2 bases; junction bases not matched to a gene: 2. This CDR3 spans 14 amino acids. Germline V gene sequence: CDR1 KGHSH, CDR2 LQKENI. CDR3 sequence: CASSPYRGQETQYF. CDR3 in DNA: TGTGCCAGCTCACCTTACAGGGGGCAAGAGACCCAGTACTTC.

The chain couples TRBV11-2 to TRBJ2-1; 7 nucleotides line up with TRBD2. The trim removed 0 bases at V and 6 bases at J, leaving 5 bases unmatched. Germline values: CDR1 SGHAT, CDR2 FQNNGV. The CDR3 runs 15 residues. The CDR3 coding sequence is TGTGCCAGCAGCTTAGAGGGACGGGGGGTCAATGAGCAGTTCTTC. This encodes CASSLEGRGVNEQFF. Together with reference TRBV11-2 and TRBJ2-1, the CDR3 gives the full variable domain: EAGVAQSPRYKIIEKRQSVAFWCNPISGHATLYWYQQILGQGPKLLIQFQNNGVVDDSQLPKDRFSAERLKGVDSTLKIQPAKLEDSAVYLCASSLEGRGVNEQFFGPGTRLTVL.

The gene calls are TRBV28 and TRBJ2-7; D is perhaps TRBD1 (8 bases). The CDR3 length is 18 residues. The V gene lost 3 bases and the J gene lost 1 base, with 22 bases spanning the gap. The germline V gene encodes CDR1 MDHEN and CDR2 SYDVKM. CDR3 sequence: CASSFPWGGGQESYEQYF. In nucleotides, the CDR3 is TGTGCCAGCAGTTTCCCCTGGGGAGGGGGACAGGAATCCTACGAGCAGTACTTC.

The V call is TRBV28, the J call TRBJ1-5, with unresolved D. The CDR3 length is 15 residues. The V gene lost 3 bases and the J gene lost 1 base, with 10 bases spanning the gap. The germline V gene has CDR1 MDHEN and CDR2 SYDVKM. The CDR3 DNA is TGTGCCAGCAGTTTTGTAGGGTTCAGCAATCAGCCCCAGCATTTT. It codes for CASSFVGFSNQPQHF.

This chain connects TRBV6-5 to TRBJ2-1; D gene unclear. V gave up 2 bases and J gave up 9 bases, with 14 bases separating them. Germline V gives CDR1 MNHEY, CDR2 SVGAGI. This CDR3 comprises 14 residues. The CDR3 nucleotides are TGTGCCAGCAGTTACGGGCCCGGGTTAAGTGAGCAGTTCTTC. Its protein product is CASSYGPGLSEQFF.

This sequence joins TRBV9 and TRBJ2-1; D is unclear. Trimming stripped 4 bases from V and 9 bases from J, with 14 bases between. The germline V gene has CDR1 SGDLS and CDR2 YYNGEE. The length of the CDR3 is 13 residues. DNA of the CDR3: TGTGCCAGCAGCACTCGGACCGGCACTGAGCAGTTCTTC. Its protein product is CASSTRTGTEQFF.

The chain carries TRBV18 and TRBJ1-3; maybe TRBD1 (5 bases). Trimming stripped 3 bases from V and 4 bases from J, with 13 bases between. The CDR3 spans 15 residues. Germline CDR1 is KGHSH and CDR2 is LQKENI. CDR3 loop: CASSPGWGRGNTIYF. For the CDR3, the DNA is TGTGCCAGCTCACCCGGATGGGGGAGAGGAAACACCATATATTTT.

The chain is built from TRBV27 and TRBJ2-3; perhaps TRBD1 as D (6 bases). This CDR3 comprises 15 residues. Trimming pared 5 bases from V and 3 bases from J, leaving 15 bases between. In germline, CDR1 is MNHEY, CDR2 SMNVEV (reference sequence). CDR3 residues: CASSTANRVTDTQYF. For the CDR3, the DNA is TGTGCCAGCAGTACCGCGAACAGGGTTACAGATACGCAGTATTTT.

The rearrangement uses TRBV9 and TRBJ2-7; TRBD1 agrees at 7 bases. This CDR3 contains 15 residues. The ends lost 3 bases at V and 2 bases at J; junction bases unmatched: 8. Germline CDR1 reads SGDLS; CDR2 reads YYNGEE. CDR3 sequence reads: CASSADVTGPYEQYF. The CDR3 DNA is TGTGCCAGCAGCGCAGACGTGACAGGGCCCTACGAGCAGTACTTC.

This chain links TRBV5-1 with TRBJ2-1; maybe TRBD2 (5 bases). Trimming stripped 0 bases from V and 8 bases from J, with 12 bases between. Germline values: CDR1 SGHRS, CDR2 YFSETQ. The CDR3 is 14 residues long. Here the CDR3 reads CASSLGLIGYEQFF. The CDR3 DNA is TGCGCCAGCAGCTTGGGACTAATAGGCTATGAGCAGTTCTTC.

This chain links TRBV19 with TRBJ2-5; 9 bases are a match to TRBD2. V lost 1 base to trimming and J lost 7 bases; unmatched junction nucleotides: 4. This CDR3 has 14 amino acids. Germline V gives CDR1 LNHDA, CDR2 SQIVND (reference sequence). The CDR3 spells CASSIASGEWTQYF. The CDR3 bases are TGTGCCAGTAGTATAGCTAGCGGGGAATGGACCCAGTACTTC. Full variable domain (rest looked up from reference TRBV19 and TRBJ2-5): DGGITQSPKYLFRKEGQNVTLSCEQNLNHDAMYWYRQDPGQGLRLIYYSQIVNDFQKGDIAEGYSVSREKKESFPLTVTSAQKNPTAFYLCASSIASGEWTQYFGPGTRLLVL.

V and J are TRBV19 and TRBJ2-5, with D unresolved. Germline V lookup: CDR1 LNHDA, CDR2 SQIVND (reference sequence). V lost 4 bases, J lost 5 bases, and 11 bases lay in between. The CDR3 runs to 13 residues. Here the CDR3 reads CASSTQAGETQYF. The CDR3 DNA reads TGTGCCAGTAGTACTCAAGCTGGGGAGACCCAGTACTTC.

The chain links TRBV7-8 to TRBJ2-1; D is possibly TRBD2 (5 bases). Between the trimmed V and J ends, which lost 5 bases and 10 bases, there was a span of 15 bases. Germline loops: CDR1 SGHVS, CDR2 FQNEAQ. The CDR3 is made up of 13 amino acids. This chain's CDR3 is CASSRGLTEEQFF. The CDR3 DNA follows: TGTGCCAGCAGCCGCGGACTCACGGAGGAGCAGTTCTTC.

This chain links TRBV5-5 with TRBJ2-7; D remains unclear. CDR3 length: 13 amino acids. Germline CDR1 reads SGHKS; CDR2 reads YYEKEE (reference sequence). Trimming removed 1 base at V and 4 bases at J, with 9 bases between. The CDR3 loop reads CASSLPGEYEQYF. The CDR3 bases are TGTGCCAGCAGCTTGCCTGGGGAATACGAGCAGTACTTC.

The V and J genes are TRBV13 and TRBJ2-5; no firm D call. Trimming took off 5 bases at V and 5 bases at J, with 12 bases between the two ends. Germline V gives CDR1 PRHDT, CDR2 FYEKMQ (reference sequence). The CDR3 is 13 residues long. The CDR3: CASSQKTQETQYF. CDR3 in DNA: TGTGCCAGCAGCCAAAAAACCCAGGAGACCCAGTACTTC. Drawing the rest from reference TRBV13 and TRBJ2-5, the complete variable domain is AAGVIQSPRHLIKEKRETATLKCYPIPRHDTVYWYQQGPGQDPQFLISFYEKMQSDKGSIPDRFSAQQFSDYHSELNMSSLELGDSALYFCASSQKTQETQYFGPGTRLLVL.

This rearrangement joins TRBV25-1 to TRBJ1-1; D not resolved. V lost 3 bases, J lost 8 bases, and 7 bases lay in between. The length of the CDR3 is 11 residues. Germline V CDR1 and CDR2: MGHDK, SYGVNS. CDR3 nucleotide sequence: TGTGCCAGCAGTGACGTACGGGAAGCTTTCTTT. This encodes CASSDVREAFF.

This clone was counted a single time. This chain links TRBV28 with TRBJ2-4, with 7 positions matching TRBD1. The V gene end was trimmed by 6 bases and the J gene end by 8 bases; junction bases not matched to a gene: 19. CDR3 length: 17 amino acids. CDR1 MDHEN and CDR2 SYDVKM come from the germline V gene. The CDR3 bases are TGTGCCAGCAGCTACTACCTATCCGAGGGGGCAGGGGACATTCAGTACTTC. Translating gives CASSYYLSEGAGDIQYF. Variable domain in full (rest from reference TRBV28 and TRBJ2-4): DVKVTQSSRYLVKRTGEKVFLECVQDMDHENMFWYRQDPGLGLRLIYFSYDVKMKEKGDIPEGYSVSREKKERFSLILESASTNQTSMYLCASSYYLSEGAGDIQYFGAGTRLSVL.

This sequence joins TRBV4-3 and TRBJ2-7; TRBD2 agrees at 8 bases. With 4 bases clipped from V and 0 bases from J, the junction kept 2 bases outside the gene matches. Germline loops: CDR1 LGHNA, CDR2 YSLEER. The CDR3 totals 14 residues. The CDR3 reads CASSPGTSSYEQYF. The CDR3 DNA reads TGCGCCAGCAGCCCGGGGACTAGCTCCTACGAGCAGTACTTC.

CDR3 coding DNA: TGTGCCAGCACCTCACCCTGGGCAGGAGGCACAGATACGCAGTATTTT. The encoded protein is CASTSPWAGGTDTQYF. This chain connects TRBV5-4 to TRBJ2-3; D is uncertain. CDR3 length: 16 amino acids. V lost 6 bases to trimming and J lost 1 base, with 18 bases between them. Germline-derived CDR1 and CDR2 are SGHNT and YYREEE (reference sequence).

The CDR3 nucleotides are TGTGCCAGCAGTTACCTTAGCGGGAGGTTTAACAATGAGCAGTTCTTC. Residues: CASSYLSGRFNNEQFF. This rearrangement joins TRBV6-2 or TRBV6-3 to TRBJ2-1; TRBD2 matches 10 bases. CDR3 size: 16 residues. Germline assignment: CDR1 MNHEY and CDR2 SVGEGT. Trimming took 2 bases from V and 5 from J; bases not matched to a gene: 6.

The chain combines TRBV27 with TRBJ1-1; D is unclear. The CDR3 is 15 amino acids. Trimming removed 7 bases at V and 0 bases at J, with 15 bases between. Germline V gene lookup returns CDR1 MNHEY and CDR2 SMNVEV (reference sequence). Here the CDR3 reads CASKVRGGLNTEAFF. The CDR3 DNA follows: TGTGCCAGCAAGGTCCGCGGCGGACTGAACACTGAAGCTTTCTTT.